One and the same sample provided the 8 T cell receptor beta chains below, sequenced in a study of T cells after yellow fever vaccination. TCRdb ran MiXCR on the 5' RACE reads and lists one entry per CDR3 protein. Here the sample spans some 300,000 distinct CDR3 sequences, 8.7% being singletons. Sequencing was performed on CD4+ T cells sorted from PBMCs, taken 5 days after the yellow fever booster vaccination. The receptors derive from a man aged 18 to 30 who received the YFV17D yellow fever vaccine.

This chain joins TRBV5-5 and TRBJ2-4, with D tentatively TRBD1 (6 bases). V lost 0 bases, J lost 0 bases, and 16 bases lay in between. The CDR3 sequence is 18 residues long. Germline V CDR1 and CDR2: SGHKS, YYEKEE (reference sequence). CDR3 DNA: TGTGCCAGCAGCTTGGGGACAGCAGCCTCCACAGCCAAAAACATTCAGTACTTC. It translates to CASSLGTAASTAKNIQYF.

This clonotype was seen a few times. The chain recombines TRBV7-2 with TRBJ1-2; no firm D call. Between the trimmed V and J ends, which lost 1 base and 8 bases, there was a span of 11 bases. The CDR3 is 13 residues long. Germline lookup yields CDR1 SGHTA and CDR2 FQGNSA. DNA of the CDR3: TGTGCCAGCAGCTTAGACAGCTATGCAGGCTACACCTTC. Protein product: CASSLDSYAGYTF. Drawing the rest from reference TRBV7-2 and TRBJ1-2, the complete variable domain is GAGVSQSPSNKVTEKGKDVELRCDPISGHTALYWYRQSLGQGLEFLIYFQGNSAPDKSGLPSDRFSAERTGGSVSTLTIQRTQQEDSAVYLCASSLDSYAGYTFGSGTRLTVV.

DNA of the CDR3: TGTGCCAGCAGTTACTCGAGACGGAGCTACACCTTC. It codes for CASSYSRRSYTF. The V call is TRBV6-2 or TRBV6-3, the J call TRBJ1-2; D ambiguous. Germline assignment: CDR1 MNHEY and CDR2 SVGEGT. The V gene lost 0 bases and the J gene lost 9 bases, with 8 bases spanning the gap. The CDR3 extends over 12 amino acids.

The chain combines TRBV27 with TRBJ2-3; the match to TRBD2 covers 8 bases. Trimming at V came to 8 bases and at J to 7 bases, leaving 8 bases not matched to a gene. Per germline, CDR1 MNHEY and CDR2 SMNVEV (reference sequence). The CDR3 covers 13 residues. CDR3 loop: CASSRRGEYTQYF. DNA for the CDR3: TGTGCCAGCTCGAGGCGGGGGGAGTATACGCAGTATTTT.

The sample holds a few counts of this clonotype. The genes are TRBV6-2 or TRBV6-3 and TRBJ2-4, with a possible D match to TRBD1 (5 bases). Trimming removed 6 bases from V and 3 bases from J, with 12 bases in between. This CDR3 contains 14 residues. Germline V lookup: CDR1 MNHEY, CDR2 SVGEGT. CDR3: CASRRTWGKNIQYF. The CDR3 DNA is TGTGCCAGCAGACGGACATGGGGCAAAAACATTCAGTACTTC.

The rearrangement uses TRBV7-9 and TRBJ1-4; D call uncertain. This CDR3 comprises 13 residues. Germline CDR1 and CDR2: SEHNR and FQNEAQ (reference sequence). The germline V and J ends were trimmed by 4 bases and 5 bases, with 8 bases remaining between them. This CDR3 is CASSSRGNEKLFF. CDR3 coding DNA: TGTGCCAGCAGCTCACGTGGCAATGAAAAACTGTTTTTT. The entire variable domain, with the rest obtained from reference TRBV7-9 and TRBJ1-4, is as follows: DTGVSQNPRHKITKRGQNVTFRCDPISEHNRLYWYRQTLGQGPEFLTYFQNEAQLEKSRLLSDRFSAERPKGSFSTLEIQRTEQGDSAMYLCASSSRGNEKLFFGSGTQLSVL.

This clonotype was seen at least ten times. V is TRBV7-3 and J is TRBJ2-1, with D tentatively TRBD2 (6 bases). Deletions cut 5 bases from V and 4 bases from J, with 9 bases between. This CDR3 is 13 amino acids long. The germline V gene has CDR1 SGHTA and CDR2 FQGTGA. Written as DNA, the CDR3 is TGTGCCAGCAGCCAGGACTATTACAATGAGCAGTTCTTC. This gives the protein CASSQDYYNEQFF.

Only a few counts were recorded for this clonotype. The chain couples TRBV20-1 to TRBJ1-5; D gene unclear. The germline V and J ends were trimmed by 6 bases and 7 bases, with 22 bases remaining between them. The germline V gene encodes CDR1 DFQATT and CDR2 SNEGSKA (reference sequence). This CDR3 is built from 15 residues. CDR3 DNA sequence: TGCAGTGCAACACCATCATGGACCATCGGCCAGCCCCAGCATTTT. It yields the protein CSATPSWTIGQPQHF.